The 12 T cell receptor beta chains below come from one sample, sequenced in a study of graft-versus-host responses after intestinal transplantation. Assay: immunoSEQ multiplex PCR; the TCRdb copy retains only in-frame clones and omits some. The sample holds some 130,000 clones, approximately 90% seen once. Antigens of these TCRs are unknown. The sequencing here drew on unstimulated CD4+ T cells sorted from spleen or lymph node cells, taken before intestinal transplant. The source of these receptors is a human donor who received an intestinal transplant.

The genes are TRBV9 and TRBJ2-7; 10 bases line up with TRBD2. This CDR3 has 15 residues. V was clipped by 0 bases and J by 3 bases; unmatched bases: 3. CDR1 and CDR2 (germline): SGDLS, YYNGEE. Here the CDR3 reads CASSVDASGGYEQYF. In DNA form, the CDR3 reads TGTGCCAGCAGCGTAGATGCTAGCGGGGGCTACGAGCAGTACTTC.

This clone was seen just once. The same CDR3 can be traced to other DNA sequences in this sample. This chain links TRBV5-4 with TRBJ1-5; perhaps TRBD1 as D (5 bases). Germline CDR1 is SGHNT and CDR2 is YYREEE (reference sequence). The CDR3 is 13 residues long. Trimming stripped 4 bases from V and 1 base from J, with 6 bases between. The CDR3 DNA follows: TGTGCCAGCAGCCGGGACAGCAATCAGCCCCAGCATTTT. Translating it yields CASSRDSNQPQHF.

The V gene is TRBV2, the J gene TRBJ2-3; possibly TRBD2 for D (5 bases). V lost 5 bases and J lost 2, with 8 bases in between. In germline, CDR1 is SNHLY, CDR2 FYNNEI. This CDR3 has 13 residues. The CDR3 here is CASSMLATDTQYF. The CDR3 bases are TGTGCCAGCAGTATGCTAGCCACAGATACGCAGTATTTT.

The CDR3 is CASSLDPPVHEQYF. The CDR3 nucleotides read TGCGCCAGCAGCTTGGACCCCCCGGTACACGAGCAGTACTTC. This chain links TRBV5-1 with TRBJ2-7; D unclear. The V end was cut by 0 bases, the J end by 5 bases, with 12 bases between. Germline assignment: CDR1 SGHRS and CDR2 YFSETQ. The CDR3 has 14 residues.

The rearrangement links TRBV19 to TRBJ2-3; 7 nucleotides align to TRBD2. Losses at the gene ends were 10 bases for V and 2 bases for J; bases not matched to a gene: 12. The CDR3 is 15 amino acids. In germline, CDR1 is LNHDA, CDR2 SQIVND (reference sequence). CDR3 in DNA: TGTGCCACCCAAACCATAGGGACTAACACAGATACGCAGTATTTT. Its protein is CATQTIGTNTDTQYF. Filled out from reference TRBV19 and TRBJ2-3, the complete variable domain reads DGGITQSPKYLFRKEGQNVTLSCEQNLNHDAMYWYRQDPGQGLRLIYYSQIVNDFQKGDIAEGYSVSREKKESFPLTVTSAQKNPTAFYLCATQTIGTNTDTQYFGPGTRLTVL.

This clone was seen more than once but under ten times. This chain joins TRBV2 and TRBJ2-2; D possibly corresponds to TRBD2 (5 bases). The CDR3 runs to 13 residues. Trimming took 5 bases from V and 5 from J, leaving 9 bases between them. Germline V gene sequence: CDR1 SNHLY, CDR2 FYNNEI. DNA for the CDR3: TGTGCCAGCAGTTTCGGGGTAACCGGGGAGCTGTTTTTT. Protein sequence: CASSFGVTGELFF.

This chain links TRBV4-1 with TRBJ2-2; D unclear. Germline V gene sequence: CDR1 MGHRA, CDR2 YSYEKL. Trimming shortened V by 0 bases and J by 5 bases, and 7 bases separated the two germline ends. CDR3 size: 14 residues. The CDR3, as DNA: TGCGCCAGCAGCCAAGATGTAGCAACCGGGGAGCTGTTTTTT. It translates to CASSQDVATGELFF.

The chain combines TRBV19 with TRBJ2-3; TRBD2 matches 16 bases. This CDR3 is built from 16 residues. The ends lost 4 bases at V and 14 bases at J; junction bases unmatched: 12. The germline gives CDR1 LNHDA, CDR2 SQIVND (reference sequence). Here the CDR3 reads CASSTPGLAGGPSRYF. In DNA form, the CDR3 reads TGTGCCAGTAGTACCCCGGGACTAGCGGGGGGGCCGAGTCGGTATTTT.

The V gene is TRBV7-9, the J gene TRBJ1-6; D call uncertain. Trimming took 4 bases from V and 7 from J, leaving 11 bases between them. The length of the CDR3 is 14 residues. CDR1 and CDR2 from the germline V gene are SEHNR and FQNEAQ (reference sequence). The CDR3 protein is CASSSQSQNSPLHF. The CDR3 bases are TGTGCCAGCAGCTCTCAATCACAGAATTCACCCCTCCACTTT. The full variable domain, in which reference TRBV7-9 and TRBJ1-6 provide the parts outside the CDR3, is DTGVSQNPRHKITKRGQNVTFRCDPISEHNRLYWYRQTLGQGPEFLTYFQNEAQLEKSRLLSDRFSAERPKGSFSTLEIQRTEQGDSAMYLCASSSQSQNSPLHFGNGTRLTVT.

To note about this clone: The same CDR3 can be traced to other DNA sequences in this sample. V gene TRBV5-1 combines with J gene TRBJ1-1; D perhaps matches TRBD1 (6 bases). Germline loops: CDR1 SGHRS, CDR2 YFSETQ. The ends were cut back, 4 bases at V and 0 bases at J, with 10 bases in the middle. The length of the CDR3 is 14 residues. CDR3 sequence reads: CASSRTVMNTEAFF. As DNA, the CDR3 is TGCGCCAGCAGCCGGACAGTGATGAACACTGAAGCTTTCTTT.

The genes are TRBV7-9 and TRBJ1-1; maybe TRBD1 (5 bases). Trimming took off 6 bases at V and 7 bases at J, with 18 bases between the two ends. The CDR3 contains 14 residues. CDR1 and CDR2 (germline): SEHNR, FQNEAQ (reference sequence). CDR3: CASRPPPGTGEAFF. The CDR3 DNA is TGTGCCAGCAGGCCTCCTCCGGGGACTGGTGAAGCTTTCTTT.

The chain is built from TRBV2 and TRBJ1-5; possibly TRBD1 for D (5 bases). Trimming shortened V by 2 bases and J by 9 bases, and 17 bases separated the two germline ends. Germline values: CDR1 SNHLY, CDR2 FYNNEI. The CDR3 sequence is 15 residues long. This chain's CDR3 is CASSESQGPRGPQHF. The CDR3 nucleotides read TGTGCCAGCAGTGAAAGCCAGGGCCCGCGAGGGCCCCAGCATTTT.